Shown below are 22 T cell receptor beta chains from a single sample sequenced in a study of cytomegalovirus exposure and HLA in healthy donors. Primers included in the PCR were 60 Vbeta and 13 Jbeta primers. The table came from immunoSEQ multiplex PCR; TCRdb's copy has only in-frame clones and leaves some out. Here the sample spans some 150,000 clones, around 78% being singletons. The source material was PBMCs. These receptors all stem from a woman aged 30 to 39 in good health and CMV-seropositive.

This clone was seen only a few times. The CDR3 DNA sequence: TGTGCCAGCAGCCAAGACCCCGCTTTAGGACAGGGAACGTTAAAGACCCAGTACTTC. Translating gives CASSQDPALGQGTLKTQYF. V gene TRBV4-2 combines with J gene TRBJ2-5, with 8 bases lining up with TRBD1. CDR1 LGHNA and CDR2 YNFKEQ come from the germline V gene. V was clipped by 0 bases and J by 6 bases; unmatched bases: 18. The CDR3 extends over 19 amino acids.

This rearrangement joins TRBV27 to TRBJ2-3; 10 bases fit TRBD2. Trimming at V came to 2 bases and at J to 0 bases, leaving 2 bases not matched to a gene. Germline CDR1 reads MNHEY; CDR2 reads SMNVEV (reference sequence). The CDR3 runs 16 residues. CDR3 residues: CASSLRTSGSTDTQYF. CDR3 bases: TGTGCCAGCAGTTTAAGGACTAGCGGAAGCACAGATACGCAGTATTTT.

The CDR3 region is CASSEWEREGIYEQYF. CDR3 nucleotide sequence: TGTGCCAGCAGTGAATGGGAGCGGGAAGGGATCTACGAGCAGTACTTC. The chain combines TRBV25-1 with TRBJ2-7; TRBD2 agrees at 7 bases. The CDR3 has 16 amino acids. With V trimmed by 1 base and J by 3 bases, 9 bases remained unmatched. CDR1 and CDR2 from the germline V gene are MGHDK and SYGVNS.

This chain joins TRBV7-2 and TRBJ2-5, with 11 bases identical to TRBD2. J lost 7 bases, V lost 5 bases, and 6 bases had no gene match. The CDR3 extends over 14 amino acids. Germline CDR1 and CDR2: SGHTA and FQGNSA. DNA of the CDR3: TGTGCCAGCAGCCCGGGACTAGCGGTCGGGACCCAGTACTTC. Translation gives CASSPGLAVGTQYF.

This chain links TRBV30 with TRBJ2-1; 14 bases agree with TRBD2. V was clipped by 0 bases and J by 7 bases; unmatched bases: 8. The CDR3 length is 17 residues. CDR1 is GTSNPN and CDR2 is SVGIG in the germline V gene (reference sequence). CDR3 DNA: TGTGCCTGGAGTGTCTTCGGGACTAGCGGGAGCGGTAATGAGCAGTTCTTC. Protein sequence: CAWSVFGTSGSGNEQFF.

The chain couples TRBV5-6 to TRBJ1-2; D may be TRBD1 (5 bases). V was shortened by 0 bases and J by 2 bases, with 5 bases between the two germline ends. The CDR3 extends over 13 amino acids. Germline values: CDR1 SGHDT, CDR2 YYEEEE. The CDR3 bases are TGTGCCAGCAGCTTGGCAGGGAACTATGGCTACACCTTC. Protein product: CASSLAGNYGYTF. Full variable domain (remainder filled in from reference TRBV5-6 and TRBJ1-2): DAGVTQSPTHLIKTRGQQVTLRCSPKSGHDTVSWYQQALGQGPQFIFQYYEEEERQRGNFPDRFSGHQFPNYSSELNVNALLLGDSALYLCASSLAGNYGYTFGSGTRLTVV.

The V call is TRBV5-1, the J call TRBJ1-2, with 12 bases lining up with TRBD1. Germline CDR1 and CDR2: SGHRS and YFSETQ. CDR3 size: 16 residues. The V and J ends lost 4 bases and 2 bases, in that order; junction bases with no gene match: 6. The CDR3 here is CASSTGQGARNYGYTF. In nucleotides, the CDR3 is TGCGCCAGCAGCACGGGACAGGGGGCGAGGAACTATGGCTACACCTTC.

This sequence joins TRBV28 and TRBJ2-7; 7 positions agree with TRBD1. Germline assignment: CDR1 MDHEN and CDR2 SYDVKM. This CDR3 is built from 13 residues. Trimming removed 6 bases from V and 3 bases from J; junction bases left unmatched: 5. The DNA of the CDR3 is TGTGCCAGCAGATCGGGACAGATCTACGAGCAGTACTTC. It codes for CASRSGQIYEQYF.

The chain joins TRBV5-1 to TRBJ1-4; 10 nucleotides agree with TRBD1. V lost 4 bases and J lost 8; bases outside the gene matches: 5. Germline CDR1 SGHRS, CDR2 YFSETQ. The CDR3 is 14 residues long. The CDR3, as DNA: TGCGCCAGCAGCGTGAGACAGGGGGCGGAAAAACTGTTTTTT. It encodes CASSVRQGAEKLFF. The full variable domain, completed using reference TRBV5-1 and TRBJ1-4, is KAGVTQTPRYLIKTRGQQVTLSCSPISGHRSVSWYQQTPGQGLQFLFEYFSETQRNKGNFPGRFSGRQFSNSRSEMNVSTLELGDSALYLCASSVRQGAEKLFFGSGTQLSVL.

The chain has TRBV29-1 and TRBJ1-4; D possibly corresponds to TRBD1 (5 bases). V was clipped by 4 bases and J by 7 bases, with 13 bases between them. Germline assignment: CDR1 SQVTM and CDR2 ANQGSEA. This CDR3 has 13 residues. The CDR3 DNA reads TGCAGCGTTGCCAGGGCTAGGGGTGAAAAACTGTTTTTT. Its protein product is CSVARARGEKLFF.

DNA of the CDR3: TGCGCCAGCAGCTTGTTTGGGACTAGCGGGTACCAAGAGACCCAGTACTTC. This gives the protein CASSLFGTSGYQETQYF. The chain recombines TRBV5-1 with TRBJ2-5; 12 bases agree with TRBD2. The ends lost 1 base at V and 0 bases at J; junction bases unmatched: 4. The V gene's germline CDR1 is SGHRS and CDR2 YFSETQ. The CDR3 totals 17 residues.

This chain joins TRBV2 and TRBJ1-1; D is perhaps TRBD1 (6 bases). This CDR3 region has 12 residues. Germline CDR1 SNHLY, CDR2 FYNNEI. The germline V and J ends were trimmed by 8 bases and 4 bases, with 11 bases remaining between them. CDR3 residues: CASYPGATEAFF. For the CDR3, the DNA is TGTGCCAGCTACCCAGGGGCCACTGAAGCTTTCTTT.

The chain links TRBV30 to TRBJ2-5, with 9 bases aligning to TRBD1. J lost 7 bases, V lost 0 bases, and 3 bases had no gene match. Germline assignment: CDR1 GTSNPN and CDR2 SVGIG (reference sequence). The CDR3 runs 13 residues. CDR3 nucleotide sequence: TGTGCCTGGAGTGTAGACAGGGGGGGGACCCAGTACTTC. It translates to CAWSVDRGGTQYF.

The V and J genes are TRBV4-3 and TRBJ1-1; possible D gene TRBD1, 5 bases. The CDR3 is 17 amino acids. In germline, CDR1 is LGHNA, CDR2 YSLEER. The V end was cut by 1 base, the J end by 10 bases, with 25 bases between. In DNA form, the CDR3 reads TGCGCCAGCAGCCAAGGAGCCCCAGGGTCCTCCAGCGCTGTAGCTTTCTTT. It yields the protein CASSQGAPGSSSAVAFF.

This clone was observed many times. This chain links TRBV6-5 with TRBJ2-6; D call uncertain. Germline V CDR1 and CDR2: MNHEY, SVGAGI. The CDR3 is 15 amino acids. V was trimmed by 2 bases and J by 0 bases, leaving 5 bases between them. CDR3 nucleotide sequence: TGTGCCAGCAGTTACGAGGCCTCTGGGGCCAACGTCCTGACTTTC. Protein: CASSYEASGANVLTF.

This chain connects TRBV28 to TRBJ1-2, with no clear D. CDR1 is MDHEN, CDR2 SYDVKM, per germline. V gave up 4 bases and J gave up 4 bases, with 19 bases separating them. The CDR3 is made up of 16 amino acids. CDR3 nucleotide sequence: TGTGCCAGCAGTTCCCCGGTATCGGAGAACCGCTATGGCTACACCTTC. Protein product: CASSSPVSENRYGYTF.

The chain carries TRBV19 and TRBJ1-5; a possible D gene is TRBD1 (5 bases). The ends were cut back, 1 base at V and 5 bases at J, with 18 bases in the middle. CDR1 LNHDA and CDR2 SQIVND come from the germline V gene (reference sequence). The CDR3 runs to 17 residues. The CDR3 loop reads CASSIVSGRVGDQPQHF. CDR3 coding DNA: TGTGCCAGTAGTATAGTTTCGGGCAGGGTGGGTGATCAGCCCCAGCATTTT.

The chain combines TRBV19 with TRBJ1-5; D remains unclear. CDR1 LNHDA and CDR2 SQIVND come from the germline V gene (reference sequence). With 3 bases removed from V and 0 bases from J, the gap between germline ends came to 9 bases. The CDR3 is 15 residues long. CDR3: CASSIGSHSNQPQHF. The DNA for the CDR3 is TGTGCCAGTAGTATTGGGAGCCATAGCAATCAGCCCCAGCATTTT.

As DNA, the CDR3 is TGTGCCAGCAGCTTTCCCGGGAGGGCCAGCGGGGAGCTGTTTTTT. Protein: CASSFPGRASGELFF. The chain couples TRBV7-6 to TRBJ2-2; 8 bases match TRBD2. Looked up from germline, CDR1 is SGHVS and CDR2 is FNYEAQ. The CDR3 runs 15 residues. J lost 7 bases, V lost 3 bases, and 7 bases had no gene match.

CDR3 nucleotide sequence: TGTGCCTGGAACCTGGGACAGGGGGCTTTCTTCCACACCTTC. Its translation is CAWNLGQGAFFHTF. The rearrangement joins TRBV30 to TRBJ1-2; the match to TRBD1 covers 12 bases. The CDR3 has 14 amino acids. Losses at the gene ends were 4 bases for V and 12 bases for J; bases not matched to a gene: 12. The germline CDR1 and CDR2 sequences are GTSNPN and SVGIG (reference sequence).

This clone appeared once. The chain couples TRBV27 to TRBJ2-7; 8 bases align to TRBD1. CDR3 length: 15 amino acids. Per germline, CDR1 MNHEY and CDR2 SMNVEV (reference sequence). V gave up 5 bases and J gave up 4 bases; unmatched junction bases: 10. This CDR3 reads CASSHAHRQGYEQYF. CDR3 bases: TGTGCCAGCAGTCACGCACACCGACAGGGGTACGAGCAGTACTTC.

The rearrangement joins TRBV4-3 to TRBJ2-5, with D unclear. The tail of the sequence fits TRBJ2-7 better, so the J call may be wrong. The CDR3 is 15 amino acids. Germline CDR1 is LGHNA and CDR2 is YSLEER. CDR3 DNA sequence: TGCGCCAGCAGCCAAGAGTTCCTTTCCGTTCCCGAGCAGTACTTC. Encoded protein: CASSQEFLSVPEQYF.